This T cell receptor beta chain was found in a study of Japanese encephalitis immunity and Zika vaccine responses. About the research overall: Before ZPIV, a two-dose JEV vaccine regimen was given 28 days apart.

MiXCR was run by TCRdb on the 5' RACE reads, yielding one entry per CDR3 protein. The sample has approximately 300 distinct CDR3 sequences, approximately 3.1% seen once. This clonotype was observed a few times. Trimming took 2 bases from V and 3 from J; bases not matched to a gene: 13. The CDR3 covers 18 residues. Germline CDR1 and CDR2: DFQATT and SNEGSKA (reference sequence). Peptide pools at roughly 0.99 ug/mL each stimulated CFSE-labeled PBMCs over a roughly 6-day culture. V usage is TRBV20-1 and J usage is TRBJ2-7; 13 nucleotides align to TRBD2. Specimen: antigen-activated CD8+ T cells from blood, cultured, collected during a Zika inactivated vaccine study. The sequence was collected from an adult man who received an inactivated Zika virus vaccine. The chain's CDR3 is CSARPLNGTSGASYEQYF. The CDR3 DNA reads TGCAGTGCTAGACCCCTAAATGGGACTAGCGGGGCAAGCTACGAGCAGTACTTC.